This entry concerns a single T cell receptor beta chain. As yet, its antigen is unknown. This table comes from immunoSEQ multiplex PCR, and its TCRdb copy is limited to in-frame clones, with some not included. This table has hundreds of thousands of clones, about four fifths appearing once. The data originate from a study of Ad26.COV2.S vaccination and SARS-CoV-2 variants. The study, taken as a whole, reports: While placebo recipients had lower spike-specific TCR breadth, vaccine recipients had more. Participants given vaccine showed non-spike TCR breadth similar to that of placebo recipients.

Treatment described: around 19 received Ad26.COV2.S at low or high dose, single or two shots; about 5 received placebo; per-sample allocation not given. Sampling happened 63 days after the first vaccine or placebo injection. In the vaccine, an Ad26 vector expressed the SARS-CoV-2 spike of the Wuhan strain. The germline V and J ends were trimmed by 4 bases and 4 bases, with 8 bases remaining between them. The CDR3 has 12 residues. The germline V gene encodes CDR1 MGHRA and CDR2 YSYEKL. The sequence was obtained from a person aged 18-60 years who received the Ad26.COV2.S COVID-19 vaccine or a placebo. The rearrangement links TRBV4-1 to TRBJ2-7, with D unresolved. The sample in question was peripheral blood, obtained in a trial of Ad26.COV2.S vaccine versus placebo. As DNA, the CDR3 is TGCGCCAGCAGCCCCGGACCGTACGAGCAGTACTTC. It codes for CASSPGPYEQYF.